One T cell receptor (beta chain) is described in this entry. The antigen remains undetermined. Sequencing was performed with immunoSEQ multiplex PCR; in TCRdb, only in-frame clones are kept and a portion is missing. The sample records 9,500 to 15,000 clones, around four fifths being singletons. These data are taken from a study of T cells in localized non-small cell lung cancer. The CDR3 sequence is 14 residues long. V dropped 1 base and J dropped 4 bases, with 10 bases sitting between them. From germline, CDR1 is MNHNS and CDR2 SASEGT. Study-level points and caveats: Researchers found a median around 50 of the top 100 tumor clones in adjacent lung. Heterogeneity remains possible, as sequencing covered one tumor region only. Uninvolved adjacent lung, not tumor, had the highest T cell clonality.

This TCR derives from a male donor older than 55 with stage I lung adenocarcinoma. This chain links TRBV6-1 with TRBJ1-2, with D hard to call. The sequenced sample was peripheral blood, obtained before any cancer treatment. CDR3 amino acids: CASSEVAAGYGYTF. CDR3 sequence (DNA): TGTGCCAGCAGTGAAGTGGCGGCGGGCTATGGCTACACCTTC.